This entry lists 22 T cell receptor beta chains sequenced from one sample in a study of beta chain features in type 1 diabetes. TCRB transcripts that were expressed got sequenced, as all of the isolated RNA had been reverse transcribed. Produced via immunoSEQ multiplex PCR; TCRdb's table is partial and in-frame only. Among hundreds of thousands of clones listed, roughly a sixth were seen once. Sequencing was done on a sample of naive CD4+ T cells from blood. The receptors were gathered from a woman aged 18-29 years in good health.

The V gene is TRBV18, the J gene TRBJ2-5; D is perhaps TRBD1 (6 bases). Germline values: CDR1 KGHSH, CDR2 LQKENI. The V end was cut by 1 base, the J end by 5 bases, with 17 bases between. This CDR3 has 16 amino acids. The DNA for the CDR3 is TGTGCCAGCTCACCACAGGCCAGGGGTCGTTGGGAGACCCAGTACTTC. It codes for CASSPQARGRWETQYF.

The V gene is TRBV6-6, the J gene TRBJ2-7; 11 bases align to TRBD2. Germline V CDR1 and CDR2: MNHNY, SVGAGI (reference sequence). This CDR3 spans 15 amino acids. Trimming took 5 bases from V and 1 from J; bases not matched to a gene: 4. DNA for the CDR3: TGTGCCAGCAGTCCACTAGCGGGAGCGTCCTACGAGCAGTACTTC. It yields the protein CASSPLAGASYEQYF.

The sample holds a few counts of this clone. This chain connects TRBV5-1 to TRBJ2-7; D tentatively reads TRBD1 or TRBD2 (5 bases each). The V end was cut by 0 bases, the J end by 3 bases, with 10 bases between. This CDR3 contains 14 residues. CDR1 is SGHRS and CDR2 is YFSETQ in the germline V gene. The CDR3: CASSLGDGYYEQYF. CDR3 sequence (DNA): TGCGCCAGCAGCTTGGGGGACGGATACTACGAGCAGTACTTC.

The V and J genes are TRBV9 and TRBJ2-2; 10 positions agree with TRBD1. V shed 4 bases and J 4 bases; nucleotides not matched to a gene: 10. The CDR3 has 17 amino acids. Per the germline V gene, CDR1 is SGDLS and CDR2 is YYNGEE. The CDR3 protein is CASSRLTGGAGTGELFF. Written as DNA, the CDR3 is TGTGCCAGCAGCCGTTTGACAGGGGGCGCGGGCACCGGGGAGCTGTTTTTT.

V and J are TRBV7-8 and TRBJ1-1; no reliable D call. Trimming pared 1 base from V and 1 base from J, leaving 7 bases between. The germline gives CDR1 SGHVS, CDR2 FQNEAQ. The CDR3 is 14 amino acids. The CDR3 region is CASSLVGRNTEAFF. In nucleotides, the CDR3 is TGTGCCAGCAGCTTAGTGGGCAGGAACACTGAAGCTTTCTTT.

This rearrangement joins TRBV5-6 to TRBJ1-1; no reliable D call. Trimming stripped 0 bases from V and 3 bases from J, with 6 bases between. Germline lookup yields CDR1 SGHDT and CDR2 YYEEEE. The CDR3 loop spans 13 amino acids. The CDR3 spells CASSLAVDTEAFF. CDR3 bases: TGTGCCAGCAGCTTGGCAGTTGACACTGAAGCTTTCTTT.

A word on this clone: One end of the junction is discordant with germline, which a read error may explain. The CDR3 coding sequence is TGTGCCAGCAGCCCTGCCGGGTCACCGTTC. Its protein is CASSPAGSPF. J is TRBJ2-7 and V is TRBV5-4; no definite D call. The CDR3 runs 10 residues. From germline, CDR1 is SGHNT and CDR2 YYREEE (reference sequence).

The chain is built from TRBV6-7 and TRBJ1-5; D not certain. TRBV6-7 is classed as an ORF, of uncertain function. This CDR3 is 16 amino acids long. V lost 4 bases to trimming and J lost 3 bases, with 16 bases between them. CDR3 DNA sequence: TGTGCCAGCAGTTGCCCGAACCACATAATCAATCAGCCCCAGCATTTT. It is translated as CASSCPNHIINQPQHF.

This clone was detected a few times. CDR3 bases: TGTGCCAGCAGCTCTCCTCAGGGGAACTATGGCTACACCTTC. It specifies CASSSPQGNYGYTF. J is TRBJ1-2 and V is TRBV5-4; the D gene is possibly TRBD1 (6 bases). Germline V CDR1 and CDR2: SGHNT, YYREEE (reference sequence). Trimming took 3 bases from V and 2 from J, leaving 11 bases between them. This CDR3 comprises 14 residues.

The chain has TRBV7-3 and TRBJ2-6; D gene uncertain. Germline CDR1 reads SGHTA; CDR2 reads FQGTGA. The CDR3 is made up of 16 amino acids. V was pared by 2 bases and J by 0 bases, with 8 bases between. CDR3 amino acids: CASSLGFGSGANVLTF. The CDR3 DNA reads as TGTGCCAGCAGCTTAGGTTTTGGCTCTGGGGCCAACGTCCTGACTTTC.

The J gene is TRBJ2-5, the V gene TRBV11-2; D is possibly TRBD1 or TRBD2 (5 bases each). Germline V CDR1 and CDR2: SGHAT, FQNNGV. The CDR3 spans 14 residues. The V and J ends lost 1 base and 4 bases respectively, with 10 bases between them. CDR3 protein: CASSLVGAGETQYF. In DNA, the CDR3 is TGTGCCAGCAGCTTAGTCGGGGCAGGAGAGACCCAGTACTTC.

The chain joins TRBV7-9 to TRBJ2-2; 12 bases are shared with TRBD2. This CDR3 has 17 residues. V shed 5 bases and J 3 bases; nucleotides not matched to a gene: 7. CDR1 and CDR2 (germline): SEHNR, FQNEAQ (reference sequence). The DNA of the CDR3 is TGTGCCAGCAGCCCCCCGGGACTAGCGGGCTACACCGGGGAGCTGTTTTTT. Translating it yields CASSPPGLAGYTGELFF.

This clone has more than one count but fewer than ten. The V gene is TRBV6-5, the J gene TRBJ1-2; D remains unclear. The CDR3 totals 13 residues. Trimming left V 5 bases short and J 1 base short, with 8 bases between. Germline assignment: CDR1 MNHEY and CDR2 SVGAGI. The CDR3 spells CASSPGNNYGYTF. Here the CDR3 DNA reads TGTGCCAGCAGTCCGGGAAATAACTATGGCTACACCTTC.

This chain connects TRBV27 to TRBJ2-6; D not certain. The CDR3 is 13 amino acids. Germline V gives CDR1 MNHEY, CDR2 SMNVEV (reference sequence). V was trimmed by 6 bases and J by 3 bases, leaving 6 bases between them. CDR3 loop: CASRGGGANVLTF. CDR3 DNA: TGTGCCAGCAGGGGCGGTGGGGCCAACGTCCTGACTTTC.

This clone was seen more than once but under ten times. The CDR3 spells CASSKEGPLAGTGYNEQFF. Written as DNA, the CDR3 is TGTGCCAGCAGCAAAGAGGGCCCCTTGGCCGGGACAGGCTACAATGAGCAGTTCTTC. V is TRBV21-1 and J is TRBJ2-1; no check of the table's D call, TRBD1, against the DNA was made. TRBV21-1 is shown as a pseudogene. The length of the CDR3 is 19 residues.

This clone turned up a few times. V and J are TRBV9 and TRBJ2-2, with a possible D match to TRBD2 (6 bases). CDR1 is SGDLS, CDR2 YYNGEE, per germline. The CDR3 extends over 16 amino acids. V lost 0 bases and J lost 0, with 9 bases in between. Written as DNA, the CDR3 is TGTGCCAGCAGCGTAGAAGTAGCGGCGAACACCGGGGAGCTGTTTTTT. It is translated as CASSVEVAANTGELFF.

This clone was detected only a few times. This chain links TRBV10-2 with TRBJ2-7, with 8 nucleotides matching TRBD2. Germline CDR1 reads WSHSY; CDR2 reads SAAADI. The CDR3 length is 15 residues. V gave up 6 bases and J gave up 3 bases; unmatched junction bases: 10. The CDR3 spells CASRAITSGSYEQYF. CDR3 sequence (DNA): TGCGCCAGCAGAGCTATCACAAGCGGGAGCTACGAGCAGTACTTC.

The V and J genes are TRBV19 and TRBJ2-1; tentative D call: TRBD2 (5 bases). Germline V gene data show CDR1 as LNHDA and CDR2 as SQIVND (reference sequence). V lost 11 bases and J 4 bases, leaving 9 bases between the germline ends. This CDR3 region has 11 residues. The CDR3 here is CAAGLYNEQFF. The CDR3 DNA reads as TGTGCCGCGGGCCTTTACAATGAGCAGTTCTTC.

As regards this clone: Other DNA sequences in this sample translate to the same CDR3. The chain couples TRBV2 to TRBJ2-1; 11 positions match TRBD2. CDR1 is SNHLY, CDR2 FYNNEI, per germline. Germline trimming cut 4 bases from V and 3 bases from J; bases unmatched to any gene: 2. CDR3 length: 15 residues. The CDR3 protein is CASSATSGSYNEQFF. CDR3 DNA: TGTGCCAGCAGTGCTACTAGCGGGAGCTACAATGAGCAGTTCTTC.

V usage is TRBV6-5 and J usage is TRBJ2-3; D gene unclear. The length of the CDR3 is 16 residues. CDR1 is MNHEY and CDR2 is SVGAGI in the germline V gene. Deletions cut 4 bases from V and 2 bases from J, with 16 bases between. The DNA for the CDR3 is TGTGCCAGCAGTTTCAGCGTGCGATATGCCACAGATACGCAGTATTTT. This codes for CASSFSVRYATDTQYF.

This clone was found a few times. The J gene is TRBJ1-1, the V gene TRBV18; unclear D gene. CDR3 length equals 13 residues. From germline, CDR1 is KGHSH and CDR2 LQKENI. V was cut by 2 bases and J by 7 bases, with 11 bases left in between. In nucleotides, the CDR3 is TGTGCCAGCTCACCATTTGAACGGTATGAAGCTTTCTTT. Amino acid sequence: CASSPFERYEAFF. The entire variable domain, with the rest obtained from reference TRBV18 and TRBJ1-1, is as follows: NAGVMQNPRHLVRRRGQEARLRCSPMKGHSHVYWYRQLPEEGLKFMVYLQKENIIDESGMPKERFSAEFPKEGPSILRIQQVVRGDSAAYFCASSPFERYEAFFGQGTRLTVV.

This clone occurred a few times. The gene calls are TRBV10-3 and TRBJ1-5, with D perhaps matching TRBD1 (6 bases). There are 14 residues in the CDR3. The germline V gene has CDR1 ENHRY and CDR2 SYGVKD. Trimming left V 0 bases short and J 7 bases short, with 10 bases between. CDR3 nucleotides: TGTGCCATCAGTGAGTCACAGGGCGACCAGCCCCAGCATTTT. Residues: CAISESQGDQPQHF.